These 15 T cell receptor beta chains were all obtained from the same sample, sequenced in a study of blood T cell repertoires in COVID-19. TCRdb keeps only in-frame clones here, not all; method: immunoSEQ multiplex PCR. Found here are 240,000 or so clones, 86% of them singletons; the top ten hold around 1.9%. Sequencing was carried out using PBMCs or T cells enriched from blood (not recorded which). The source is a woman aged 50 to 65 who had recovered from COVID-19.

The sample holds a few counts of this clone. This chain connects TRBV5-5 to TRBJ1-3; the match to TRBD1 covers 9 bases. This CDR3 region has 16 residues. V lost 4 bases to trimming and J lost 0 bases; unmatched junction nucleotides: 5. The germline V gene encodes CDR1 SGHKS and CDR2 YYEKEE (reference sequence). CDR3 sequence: CASSLQGASSGNTIYF. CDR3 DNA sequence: TGTGCCAGCAGCCTACAGGGGGCGAGCTCTGGAAACACCATATATTTT.

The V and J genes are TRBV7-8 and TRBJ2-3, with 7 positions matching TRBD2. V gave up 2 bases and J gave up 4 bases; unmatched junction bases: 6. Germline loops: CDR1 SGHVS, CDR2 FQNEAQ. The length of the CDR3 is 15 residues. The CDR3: CASSLRRERADTQYF. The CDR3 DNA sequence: TGTGCCAGCAGCTTAAGGCGGGAGAGGGCAGATACGCAGTATTTT.

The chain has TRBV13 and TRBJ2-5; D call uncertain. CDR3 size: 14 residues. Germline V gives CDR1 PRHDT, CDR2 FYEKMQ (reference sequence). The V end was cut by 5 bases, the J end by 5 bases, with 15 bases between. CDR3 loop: CASSRRLTHETQYF. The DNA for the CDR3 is TGTGCCAGCAGCCGCCGCCTAACCCATGAGACCCAGTACTTC.

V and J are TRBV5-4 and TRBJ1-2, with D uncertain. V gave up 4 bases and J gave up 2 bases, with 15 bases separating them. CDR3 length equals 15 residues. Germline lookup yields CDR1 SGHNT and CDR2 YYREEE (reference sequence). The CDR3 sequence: CASSREASRNYGYTF. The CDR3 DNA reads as TGTGCCAGCAGCCGTGAGGCCAGCAGAAACTATGGCTACACCTTC.

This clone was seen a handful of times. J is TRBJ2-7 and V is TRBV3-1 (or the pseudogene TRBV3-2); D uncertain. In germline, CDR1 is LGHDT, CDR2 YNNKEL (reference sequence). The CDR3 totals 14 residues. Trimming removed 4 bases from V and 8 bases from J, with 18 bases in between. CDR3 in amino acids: CASSPTSFPTKQYF. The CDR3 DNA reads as TGTGCCAGCAGCCCAACTTCTTTCCCTACGAAGCAGTACTTC.

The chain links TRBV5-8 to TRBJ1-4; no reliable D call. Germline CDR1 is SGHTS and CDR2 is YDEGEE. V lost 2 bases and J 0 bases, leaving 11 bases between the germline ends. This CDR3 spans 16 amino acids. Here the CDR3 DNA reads TGTGCCAGCAGCTTTGGAGGAGTTGCAACTAATGAAAAACTGTTTTTT. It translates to CASSFGGVATNEKLFF.

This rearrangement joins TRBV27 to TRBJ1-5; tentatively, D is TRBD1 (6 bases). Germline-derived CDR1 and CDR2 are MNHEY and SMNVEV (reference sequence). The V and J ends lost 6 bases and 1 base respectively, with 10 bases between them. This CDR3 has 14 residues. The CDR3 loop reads CASSPTGSNQPQHF. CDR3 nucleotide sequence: TGTGCCAGCAGCCCAACAGGGAGCAATCAGCCCCAGCATTTT.

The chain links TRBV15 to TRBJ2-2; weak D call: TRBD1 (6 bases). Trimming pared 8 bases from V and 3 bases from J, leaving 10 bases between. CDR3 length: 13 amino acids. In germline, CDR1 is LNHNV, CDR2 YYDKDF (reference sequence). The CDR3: CATYRVDTGELFF. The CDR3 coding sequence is TGTGCCACCTACAGGGTGGACACCGGGGAGCTGTTTTTT.

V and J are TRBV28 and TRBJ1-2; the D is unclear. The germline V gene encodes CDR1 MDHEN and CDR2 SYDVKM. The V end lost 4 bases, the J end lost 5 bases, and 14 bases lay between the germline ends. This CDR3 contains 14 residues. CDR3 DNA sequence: TGTGCCAGCAGTTATACGGGTACAACATATGGCTACACCTTC. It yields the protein CASSYTGTTYGYTF.

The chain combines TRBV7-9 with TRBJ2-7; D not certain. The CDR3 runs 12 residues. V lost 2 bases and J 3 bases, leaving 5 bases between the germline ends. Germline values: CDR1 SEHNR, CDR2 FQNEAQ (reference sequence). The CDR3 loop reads CASSLSGYEQYF. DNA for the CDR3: TGTGCCAGCAGCTTATCCGGCTACGAGCAGTACTTC. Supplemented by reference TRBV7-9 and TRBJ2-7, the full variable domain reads DTGVSQNPRHKITKRGQNVTFRCDPISEHNRLYWYRQTLGQGPEFLTYFQNEAQLEKSRLLSDRFSAERPKGSFSTLEIQRTEQGDSAMYLCASSLSGYEQYFGPGTRLTVT.

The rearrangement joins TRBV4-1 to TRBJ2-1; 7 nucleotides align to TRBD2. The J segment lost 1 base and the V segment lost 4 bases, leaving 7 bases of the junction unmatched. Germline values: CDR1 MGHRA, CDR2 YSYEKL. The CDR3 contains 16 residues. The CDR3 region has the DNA TGCGCCAGCAGCCCCGGGAGGAGAACGTCCTACAATGAGCAGTTCTTC. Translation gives CASSPGRRTSYNEQFF.

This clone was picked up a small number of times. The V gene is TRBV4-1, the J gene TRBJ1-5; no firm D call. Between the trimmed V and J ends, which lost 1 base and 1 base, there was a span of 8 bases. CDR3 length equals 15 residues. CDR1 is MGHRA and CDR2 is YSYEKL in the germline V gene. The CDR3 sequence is CASSQAESSNQPQHF. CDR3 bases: TGCGCCAGCAGCCAAGCCGAGAGCAGCAATCAGCCCCAGCATTTT.

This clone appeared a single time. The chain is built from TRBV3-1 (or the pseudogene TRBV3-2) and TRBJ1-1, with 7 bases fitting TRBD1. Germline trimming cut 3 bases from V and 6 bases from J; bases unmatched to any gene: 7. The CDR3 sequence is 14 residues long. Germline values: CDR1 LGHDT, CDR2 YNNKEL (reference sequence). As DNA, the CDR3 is TGTGCCAGCAGCCAGCCGGGACAGTTTGCTGAAGCTTTCTTT. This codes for CASSQPGQFAEAFF.

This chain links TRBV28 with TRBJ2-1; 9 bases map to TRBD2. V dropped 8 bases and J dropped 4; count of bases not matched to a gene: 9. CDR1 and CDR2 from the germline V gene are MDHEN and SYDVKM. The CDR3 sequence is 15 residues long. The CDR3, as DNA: TGTGCCAGCGTTTCCGCCCTAGCGGGGTACAATGAGCAGTTCTTC. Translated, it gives CASVSALAGYNEQFF.

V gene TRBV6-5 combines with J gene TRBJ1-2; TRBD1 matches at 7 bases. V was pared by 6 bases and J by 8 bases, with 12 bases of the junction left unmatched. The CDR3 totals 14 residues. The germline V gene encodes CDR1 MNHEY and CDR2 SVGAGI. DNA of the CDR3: TGTGCCAGCAGGGGTCAGACAGGGTTGGGCGGCTACACCTTC. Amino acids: CASRGQTGLGGYTF.